This T cell receptor (beta chain) was found in a study of blood T cells in healthy people across ages. Trimming shortened V by 8 bases and J by 1 base, and 15 bases separated the two germline ends. There are 14 residues in the CDR3. Germline V gene lookup returns CDR1 SGHRS and CDR2 YFSETQ. Whole-study findings and limits: Donors of long life had a larger count of naive CD4+ cells and greater diversity than aged donors.

This clonotype has only a few counts. Its matching antigen is unknown. Next came a second PCR, run for about 6 to 11 cycles, which used a sample-barcoded 5' primer along with a J-beta primer mix. All cDNA molecules were each tagged by a template-switch adaptor with 12 random nucleotides. CDR3-containing paired-end reads numbering at least 2.5 million came from each sample. Each CDR3 protein gets one entry after TCRdb re-called the 5' RACE reads with MiXCR. The table records 760,000 or so distinct CDR3 sequences, 20% to 30% of them present only once. This same sample was also taken into another study, of T cells of mothers and their children. That report adds: Overlap measured in related mother-child pairs was slightly, non-significantly higher than in unrelated pairs.

This receptor was taken from a boy younger than 18 in good health. The chain has TRBV5-1 and TRBJ1-2, with TRBD1 as a possible D gene (5 bases). The sample taken for sequencing was blood. CDR3 bases: TGCGCCAGTCGGGAGCTAGGGGTTAACTATGGCTACACCTTC. Its protein is CASRELGVNYGYTF.